Included here is one T cell receptor (beta chain) sequence, with context. Antigen specificity is unknown. The source of the sample is a study of memory CD4+ T cells and cytomegalovirus serostatus. Study-level findings and limits: Each of around 69 CMV-associated TCRbeta sequences occurred in one to five individuals.

Single viable CD3+CD4+CD8-CD45RO+ cells were sorted as the memory CD4+ T cells. The V end lost 3 bases, the J end lost 0 bases, and 9 bases lay between the germline ends. Germline V gives CDR1 MNHNS, CDR2 SASEGT. The CDR3 is 15 amino acids. The protocol was immunoSEQ multiplex PCR, while the TCRdb copy is restricted to in-frame clones and leaves out a portion. The repertoire holds roughly 50,000 clones, with 82% as singletons. The receptor was isolated from an adult in good health and CMV-seronegative. Some clones in this sample may be carry-over from other donors' samples. The chain has TRBV6-1 and TRBJ1-3; D may be TRBD1 (5 bases). Sequencing was done on a sample of memory CD4+ T cells from blood. Here the CDR3 reads CASSEGTRSGNTIYF. DNA of the CDR3: TGTGCCAGCAGTGAGGGGACCCGCTCTGGAAACACCATATATTTT.